A single sample gave rise to the 30 T cell receptor beta chains below, sequenced in a study of CD8+ T cells in alopecia areata. Sequencing used cDNA as its template, made by extracting RNA and reverse transcribing it. TCRdb's table, derived via immunoSEQ multiplex PCR, lists solely in-frame clones and lacks some. Of about 74,000 clones in the sample, over 25% were seen once. Specified treatment: oral pan-JAK inhibitor, 5-10 mg twice daily. Sequencing was performed on CD8+ T cells sorted from blood, taken at week 4, from a patient treated with tofacitinib. These receptors were taken from a human donor with alopecia areata.

The rearrangement links TRBV30 to TRBJ2-6; 9 nucleotides agree with TRBD1. J gave up 4 bases and V 5 bases, and 3 bases lay outside the gene matches. This CDR3 comprises 14 residues. Germline V lookup: CDR1 GTSNPN, CDR2 SVGIG (reference sequence). In DNA form, the CDR3 reads TGTGCCTGGGGGACAGGGTCCGGGGCCAACGTCCTGACTTTC. It is translated as CAWGTGSGANVLTF.

V gene TRBV29-1 combines with J gene TRBJ1-2; no clear D. The V gene's germline CDR1 is SQVTM and CDR2 ANQGSEA. V shed 3 bases and J shed 7 bases, with 18 bases lying between them. The CDR3 is made up of 14 amino acids. Written as DNA, the CDR3 is TGCAGCGTTGAGCAGCTCCCGCCCCGTAGTGGCTACACCTTC. Translating gives CSVEQLPPRSGYTF. Supplemented by reference TRBV29-1 and TRBJ1-2, the full variable domain reads SAVISQKPSRDICQRGTSLTIQCQVDSQVTMMFWYRQQPGQSLTLIATANQGSEATYESGFVIDKFPISRPNLTFSTLTVSNMSPEDSSIYLCSVEQLPPRSGYTFGSGTRLTVV.

Remarks on this clone: In the same sample, other DNA sequences code for this CDR3. The chain has TRBV29-1 and TRBJ2-1; D could derive from TRBD1 or TRBD2 (5 bases each). Looked up from germline, CDR1 is SQVTM and CDR2 is ANQGSEA. This CDR3 has 10 residues. Trimming shortened V by 4 bases and J by 7 bases, and 5 bases separated the two germline ends. CDR3 sequence: CSVGGNEQFF. The CDR3 nucleotides are TGCAGCGTTGGGGGGAATGAGCAGTTCTTC.

This clone was observed a handful of times. V and J are TRBV29-1 and TRBJ2-7, with D possibly matching TRBD2 (5 bases). V gave up 6 bases and J gave up 3 bases, with 9 bases separating them. Germline V gene sequence: CDR1 SQVTM, CDR2 ANQGSEA. There are 11 residues in the CDR3. The CDR3 DNA follows: TGCAGCGTCCGGGATGACTACGAGCAGTACTTC. Amino acids: CSVRDDYEQYF.

CDR3 sequence reads: CATEHLGGKGNQPQHF. As DNA, the CDR3 is TGTGCCACCGAACACCTCGGGGGGAAGGGCAATCAGCCCCAGCATTTT. V gene TRBV7-8 combines with J gene TRBJ1-5, with D tentatively TRBD1 (5 bases). The CDR3 contains 16 residues. Germline CDR1 reads SGHVS; CDR2 reads FQNEAQ. The ends were cut back, 10 bases at V and 2 bases at J, with 21 bases in the middle. Supplemented by reference TRBV7-8 and TRBJ1-5, the full variable domain reads GAGVSQSPRYKVAKRGQDVALRCDPISGHVSLFWYQQALGQGPEFLTYFQNEAQLDKSGLPSDRFFAERPEGSVSTLKIQRTQQEDSAVYLCATEHLGGKGNQPQHFGDGTRLSIL.

This clone occurred a few times. The junction differs from germline at one of its ends, possibly a read error. The V call is TRBV28, the J call TRBJ2-7; possible D gene TRBD1, 6 bases. CDR1 MDHEN and CDR2 SYDVKM come from the germline V gene. The CDR3 sequence is 14 residues long. In DNA form, the CDR3 reads TGTGCCAGCACCCGGACAGAGGGGTCCTCCGAGCAGTACTTC. This sequence encodes CASTRTEGSSEQYF.

This chain joins TRBV7-9 and TRBJ1-5; D is unclear. Deletions cut 5 bases from V and 8 bases from J, with 16 bases between. The germline CDR1 and CDR2 sequences are SEHNR and FQNEAQ (reference sequence). This CDR3 has 14 residues. The chain's CDR3 is CASSTDLKGEPQHF. The CDR3 nucleotides are TGTGCCAGCAGCACCGACCTAAAGGGAGAGCCCCAGCATTTT.

V usage is TRBV28 and J usage is TRBJ2-1; D possibly corresponds to TRBD2 (7 bases). Trimming took 10 bases from V and 0 from J, leaving 16 bases between them. Germline CDR1 and CDR2: MDHEN and SYDVKM. This CDR3 comprises 15 residues. The CDR3 is CATVGGAYSYNEQFF. CDR3 coding DNA: TGTGCCACTGTTGGGGGGGCTTACTCCTACAATGAGCAGTTCTTC.

V gene TRBV29-1 combines with J gene TRBJ1-2, with a possible D match to TRBD1 (5 bases). This CDR3 region has 12 residues. Germline values: CDR1 SQVTM, CDR2 ANQGSEA. The V gene lost 2 bases and the J gene lost 5 bases, with 9 bases spanning the gap. CDR3 bases: TGCAGCGTTGAAAAGGGGACGTATGGCTACACCTTC. It is translated as CSVEKGTYGYTF.

This chain links TRBV13 with TRBJ2-5, with D perhaps assigned TRBD1 or TRBD2 (5 bases each). This CDR3 spans 15 amino acids. Germline-derived CDR1 and CDR2 are PRHDT and FYEKMQ (reference sequence). V lost 5 bases and J 4 bases, leaving 17 bases between the germline ends. The CDR3 DNA follows: TGTGCCAGCAGCGGACGGGGACGAACGGGAGAGACCCAGTACTTC. Protein sequence: CASSGRGRTGETQYF.

The chain couples TRBV7-3 to TRBJ2-7, with 7 bases aligning to TRBD2. The germline V gene encodes CDR1 SGHTA and CDR2 FQGTGA. There are 18 residues in the CDR3. The V and J ends lost 2 bases and 3 bases, in that order; junction bases with no gene match: 16. The CDR3 DNA follows: TGTGCCAGCAGCTTAGAAGGTGTTCAGCGGGAAGGGCTCTACGAGCAGTACTTC. It yields the protein CASSLEGVQREGLYEQYF.

The chain couples TRBV28 to TRBJ2-5; D could derive from TRBD1 or TRBD2 (7 bases each). The germline gives CDR1 MDHEN, CDR2 SYDVKM. V lost 7 bases and J lost 4, with 25 bases in between. The CDR3 consists of 17 residues. CDR3 coding DNA: TGTGCCAGCATCGAGGGGTTATCGGCCAGGGGGGGAGAGACCCAGTACTTC. Translation gives CASIEGLSARGGETQYF.

This clone appeared a few times. This chain uses TRBV4-1 with TRBJ2-3, with a weak D call TRBD1 (6 bases). Trimming took 4 bases from V and 2 from J, leaving 16 bases between them. Germline V gives CDR1 MGHRA, CDR2 YSYEKL. This CDR3 has 16 amino acids. The CDR3 sequence: CASSPTGSTPTDTQYF. In nucleotides, the CDR3 is TGCGCCAGCAGCCCTACAGGGTCAACCCCCACAGATACGCAGTATTTT.

This clone has more than one count but fewer than ten. The V and J genes are TRBV29-1 and TRBJ2-7; 8 bases are shared with TRBD2. J was trimmed by 1 base and V by 7 bases; bases with no gene match: 6. The CDR3 covers 13 residues. Germline V lookup: CDR1 SQVTM, CDR2 ANQGSEA. The CDR3 bases are TGCAGCGGAGGCGGGGGGTCTTCCTACGAGCAGTACTTC. This translates into CSGGGGSSYEQYF.

This chain joins TRBV29-1 and TRBJ2-6; 9 bases fit TRBD1. Per germline, CDR1 SQVTM and CDR2 ANQGSEA. This CDR3 region has 18 residues. Germline trimming cut 3 bases from V and 2 bases from J; bases unmatched to any gene: 11. This CDR3 is CSVEARDRESPGANVLTF. The CDR3 region has the DNA TGCAGCGTTGAGGCGAGGGACAGGGAAAGTCCTGGGGCCAACGTCCTGACTTTC.

This clone has only a few counts. The chain uses TRBV29-1 and TRBJ2-7; D is unclear. CDR1 and CDR2 from the germline V gene are SQVTM and ANQGSEA. This CDR3 has 12 residues. Trimming took off 5 bases at V and 3 bases at J, with 11 bases between the two ends. The CDR3 coding sequence is TGCAGCGTTCTCAAAGGTGACTACGAGCAGTACTTC. Its protein product is CSVLKGDYEQYF.

Only a few counts were recorded for this clone. In DNA, the CDR3 is TGTGCCACCCAGGTGGACAATCAGCCCCAGCATTTT. Translated: CATQVDNQPQHF. This chain joins TRBV10-3 and TRBJ1-5; the D is unclear. CDR3 length: 12 amino acids. Trimming stripped 10 bases from V and 3 bases from J, with 10 bases between. The germline V gene encodes CDR1 ENHRY and CDR2 SYGVKD.

This sequence joins TRBV7-9 and TRBJ1-1; D is possibly TRBD1 (5 bases). V was cut by 5 bases and J by 7 bases, with 17 bases left in between. CDR1 SEHNR and CDR2 FQNEAQ come from the germline V gene (reference sequence). CDR3 length: 14 residues. CDR3 nucleotide sequence: TGTGCCAGCAGCGCCCCGGGGGTGATGGATGAAGCTTTCTTT. Its protein is CASSAPGVMDEAFF.

The DNA for the CDR3 is TGCAGCGTTGAAGTCGGGGGACAGCGCACCGGGGAGCTGTTTTTT. Protein product: CSVEVGGQRTGELFF. The chain uses TRBV29-1 and TRBJ2-2; D possibly corresponds to TRBD1 (7 bases). This CDR3 contains 15 residues. The V end lost 1 base, the J end lost 4 bases, and 13 bases lay between the germline ends. Germline loops: CDR1 SQVTM, CDR2 ANQGSEA.

The J gene is TRBJ2-7, the V gene TRBV13, with TRBD2 as a possible D gene (6 bases). This CDR3 has 13 amino acids. V was shortened by 6 bases and J by 3 bases, with 12 bases between the two germline ends. The germline V gene has CDR1 PRHDT and CDR2 FYEKMQ (reference sequence). DNA of the CDR3: TGTGCCAGCAGTGTCCGCGGGAACTACGAGCAGTACTTC. Protein: CASSVRGNYEQYF. Based on the CDR3 plus reference TRBV13 and TRBJ2-7, the full variable domain is AAGVIQSPRHLIKEKRETATLKCYPIPRHDTVYWYQQGPGQDPQFLISFYEKMQSDKGSIPDRFSAQQFSDYHSELNMSSLELGDSALYFCASSVRGNYEQYFGPGTRLTVT.

This clone was seen only a few times. The genes are TRBV27 and TRBJ1-5; D possibly corresponds to TRBD1 (5 bases). The V gene's germline CDR1 is MNHEY and CDR2 SMNVEV (reference sequence). The CDR3 loop spans 14 amino acids. The V and J ends lost 6 bases and 1 base respectively, with 10 bases between them. In DNA form, the CDR3 reads TGTGCCAGCAGACTCGGGGGGAGCAATCAGCCCCAGCATTTT. This sequence encodes CASRLGGSNQPQHF.

V and J are TRBV25-1 and TRBJ1-5; D is perhaps TRBD1 (5 bases). The length of the CDR3 is 12 residues. V was clipped by 8 bases and J by 9 bases, with 14 bases between them. Germline V gene lookup returns CDR1 MGHDK and CDR2 SYGVNS. In nucleotides, the CDR3 is TGTGCCAGCTCAACAGGTGGCGGGCCCCAGCATTTT. This translates into CASSTGGGPQHF.

J is TRBJ2-5 and V is TRBV27; possibly TRBD1 or TRBD2 for D (5 bases each). Trimming left V 0 bases short and J 9 bases short, with 11 bases between. Germline V gene data show CDR1 as MNHEY and CDR2 as SMNVEV (reference sequence). There are 13 residues in the CDR3. CDR3 nucleotide sequence: TGTGCCAGCAGTTTATCGGGACCTAAGGCCCAGTACTTC. Encoded protein: CASSLSGPKAQYF.

CDR3 DNA: TGTGCCAGGATCGGGGGGCGCAATCAGCCCCAGCATTTT. Translating gives CARIGGRNQPQHF. The rearrangement uses TRBV6-1 and TRBJ1-5, with TRBD1 as a possible D gene (6 bases). The CDR3 contains 13 residues. Trimming took off 9 bases at V and 2 bases at J, with 11 bases between the two ends. CDR1 MNHNS and CDR2 SASEGT come from the germline V gene.

The chain carries TRBV27 and TRBJ2-1; no clear D. The CDR3 loop spans 15 amino acids. V lost 8 bases and J lost 0, with 14 bases in between. Germline-derived CDR1 and CDR2 are MNHEY and SMNVEV (reference sequence). The CDR3 DNA reads TGTGCCAGCGCGATGGGCCCAAGCTCCTACAATGAGCAGTTCTTC. Encoded protein: CASAMGPSSYNEQFF.

This clone was found many times. The chain joins TRBV6-1 to TRBJ2-5, with TRBD1 identical over 8 bases. Germline CDR1 MNHNS, CDR2 SASEGT. Germline trimming cut 2 bases from V and 4 bases from J; bases unmatched to any gene: 9. The CDR3 is 16 amino acids. CDR3 protein: CASSEYRGLGGETQYF. As DNA, the CDR3 is TGTGCCAGCAGTGAATACAGGGGGTTGGGAGGAGAGACCCAGTACTTC.

The V and J genes are TRBV29-1 and TRBJ2-7, with 9 bases aligning to TRBD1. The CDR3 loop spans 15 amino acids. Germline CDR1 SQVTM, CDR2 ANQGSEA. J was trimmed by 1 base and V by 6 bases; bases with no gene match: 10. CDR3 amino acids: CSVVRPGTGSYEQYF. In DNA, the CDR3 is TGCAGCGTAGTCCGGCCCGGGACAGGGTCCTACGAGCAGTACTTC.

This clone was seen at least ten times. The gene calls are TRBV5-1 and TRBJ1-1; D possibly corresponds to TRBD1 (6 bases). The CDR3 sequence is 11 residues long. V was trimmed by 7 bases and J by 9 bases, leaving 13 bases between them. Germline V gene sequence: CDR1 SGHRS, CDR2 YFSETQ. CDR3 sequence reads: CASQIGGQAFF. The CDR3 region has the DNA TGCGCCAGCCAAATTGGGGGGCAAGCTTTCTTT.

This sequence joins TRBV19 and TRBJ1-2; 8 nucleotides match TRBD1. CDR3 length equals 12 residues. With V trimmed by 10 bases and J by 8 bases, 9 bases remained unmatched. Germline V gene sequence: CDR1 LNHDA, CDR2 SQIVND (reference sequence). CDR3 nucleotides: TGTGCCACCCCGGACAGGGCCGGAGGCTACACCTTC. Translation: CATPDRAGGYTF. Drawing the rest from reference TRBV19 and TRBJ1-2, the complete variable domain is DGGITQSPKYLFRKEGQNVTLSCEQNLNHDAMYWYRQDPGQGLRLIYYSQIVNDFQKGDIAEGYSVSREKKESFPLTVTSAQKNPTAFYLCATPDRAGGYTFGSGTRLTVV.

The chain uses TRBV29-1 and TRBJ2-7; perhaps TRBD1 as D (6 bases). Germline lookup yields CDR1 SQVTM and CDR2 ANQGSEA. The ends were cut back, 4 bases at V and 3 bases at J, with 13 bases in the middle. The CDR3 consists of 13 residues. In DNA form, the CDR3 reads TGCAGCGTTGCGGCAGGGGTCGTCTACGAGCAGTACTTC. Protein: CSVAAGVVYEQYF.